This T cell receptor beta chain emerged from a study of regulatory T cells in long-lasting Graves disease. Study results and caveats: Persistent Graves' patients showed less TCR diversity than newly diagnosed ones.

CDR3 size: 15 residues. Trimming removed 5 bases from V and 8 bases from J; junction bases left unmatched: 14. Germline values: CDR1 SGHKS, CDR2 YYEKEE (reference sequence). For this clonotype: What it recognizes is unknown. Only one base separates this from a far larger clonotype, so it likely reflects a read error.

Indicated time point: newly diagnosed GD, antithyroid drugs for less than 3 months. From PBMCs, RNA was extracted and then used to make the TCR library. Both iRepertoire HTBI primers and Arm-PCR of CDR3 regions were used to build the TCR beta libraries. TCRdb analysed the multiplex PCR reads with MiXCR anew, one entry per CDR3 protein. This sample has 350,000 to 500,000 distinct CDR3 sequences, with over 15% found just once. These data were also filed under a second study, of T cells in Graves' hyperthyroidism and ophthalmopathy. That source notes: Researchers found most expanded thyroid clonotypes above 0.001 in blood as well.

The receptor comes from a woman between 25 and 40 years old with Graves disease. This chain joins TRBV5-5 and TRBJ2-3, with 7 positions matching TRBD1. Here the sequenced sample was peripheral blood mononuclear cells (PBMCs), taken at new diagnosis, from a patient treated with antithyroid drugs. The CDR3 DNA is TGTGCCAGCAGTCCCCTAACAGGGACAGAGGGTACGCAGTATTTT. This translates into CASSPLTGTEGTQYF.